Listed below are T cell receptor beta chains from one sample, sequenced in a study of blood T cells in healthy people across ages. TCRdb re-called the 5' RACE reads with MiXCR, one entry per CDR3 protein. Among over 1.5 million distinct CDR3 sequences listed, approximately 50% were seen once. Source material: blood. Receptors were obtained from a woman between 40 and 50 years old in good health. CDR3s include the opening cysteine and the closing phenylalanine or tryptophan. Fields, in order: CDR3 DNA, CDR3 protein, V gene, clone size, J gene, D gene. D genes are given only for firm matches. The size entry is marked missing in some rows and otherwise reads once, few, many or a size class.

TGTGCCAGCAGCCAATCCACCCTGACAGGTGACTACGAGCAGTACTTC CASSQSTLTGDYEQYF TRBV3-1 - TRBJ2-7 -
TGTGCCAGCAGTGAATATGTGGTAGCGGGGGTTCATTACAATGAGCAGTTCTTC CASSEYVVAGVHYNEQFF TRBV25-1 - TRBJ2-1 TRBD2
TGTGCCATCAGTGAGTCATCCAGGGCCAATGAGCAGTTCTTC CAISESSRANEQFF TRBV10-3 - TRBJ2-1 -
TGCGCCAGCGCCCCGGGGGATCACGGCAATCAGCCCCAGCATTTT CASAPGDHGNQPQHF TRBV5-1 - TRBJ1-5 -
TGCAGTGCTAGGGACCAGAATGGGGGCATTCAGTACTTC CSARDQNGGIQYF TRBV20-1 few TRBJ2-4 -
TGTGCCAGCAGCACGAGGGAGGGCGAGACCCAGTACTTC CASSTREGETQYF TRBV12-3/TRBV12-4 - TRBJ2-5 TRBD2
TGTGCCAGCAGCTACACCTTAGCGGGGGGAACCACAGATACGCAGTATTTT CASSYTLAGGTTDTQYF TRBV9 - TRBJ2-3 TRBD2
TGTGCCAGCAGCGCCCACAGGGCCTACAATGAGCAGTTCTTC CASSAHRAYNEQFF TRBV9 once TRBJ2-1 -
TGTGCCAGCAGCCAAGATCCGATCTCTGGAAACACCATATATTTT CASSQDPISGNTIYF TRBV4-2 - TRBJ1-3 -
TGTGCCTCACTGGGAAGGCAGACTAGAAACTATGGCTACACCTTC CASLGRQTRNYGYTF TRBV6-6 few TRBJ1-2 -
TGTGCCACCAGCAGATATGGGCGGGGGCCCAATGATACGCAGTATTTT CATSRYGRGPNDTQYF TRBV15 - TRBJ2-3 -
TGTGCCAGCAGCTTAGGGGCAACAGGGGCACGACACTATGGCTACACCTTC CASSLGATGARHYGYTF TRBV7-2 - TRBJ1-2 TRBD1
TGCAGCCCCCGAAACAATGAGCAGTTCTTC CSPRNNEQFF TRBV29-1 - TRBJ2-1 -
TGTGCCAGCAGTTACGGCCCCGTGGCAGGAGGTAACATTCAGTACTTC CASSYGPVAGGNIQYF TRBV28 few TRBJ2-4 -
TGTGTCAGCAGGAGTTATCGGTCTGGGGCCAACGTCCTGACTTTC CVSRSYRSGANVLTF TRBV5-6 - TRBJ2-6 -
TGTGCCAGCAGCCCGGCGAGGACAATGAGCACAGATACGCAGTATTTT CASSPARTMSTDTQYF TRBV9 - TRBJ2-3 -
TGTGCCAGCAGCCTATTCCACCTAGGCGAGCAGTACTTC CASSLFHLGEQYF TRBV14 few TRBJ2-7 -
TGTGCTAGCAGCTCCCAAGGGGGTCCCCAAGAGACCCAGTACTTC CASSSQGGPQETQYF TRBV7-7 - TRBJ2-5 -
TGCAGCGTTGACAGGGGCGGGGGCTACACCTTC CSVDRGGGYTF TRBV29-1 many TRBJ1-2 -
TGTGCCAGCAGCCACGGGACTAGCGGGGGACCCAAAGAGACCCAGTACTTC CASSHGTSGGPKETQYF TRBV4-2 few TRBJ2-5 TRBD2
TGTGCCAGCAGCTCCCACGGGACAGACATAGATACGCAGTATTTT CASSSHGTDIDTQYF TRBV11-2 - TRBJ2-3 TRBD1
TGCAGTGCAGCAGGGTCAGATACGCAGTATTTT CSAAGSDTQYF TRBV20-1 - TRBJ2-3 -
TGTGCCAGCAGCCAAGGCCCGACTGGGGCCAACGTCCTGACTTTC CASSQGPTGANVLTF TRBV3-1 few TRBJ2-6 -
TGTGCCAGCACGTTCGGGACTAGCCCTGGCGCAGATACGCAGTATTTT CASTFGTSPGADTQYF TRBV9 few TRBJ2-3 TRBD2
TGCAGTGCTGACGAGACAGGGGGTAACTATGGCTACACCTTC CSADETGGNYGYTF TRBV20-1 - TRBJ1-2 TRBD1
TGCGCCAGCAGCTTCGAAGCGGGGGGGATCAATGAGCAGTTCTTC CASSFEAGGINEQFF TRBV5-1 few TRBJ2-1 TRBD2
TGTGCCACCAGTGCCCAGGGAGAGGGACCAAACATTCAGTACTTC CATSAQGEGPNIQYF TRBV24-1 few TRBJ2-4 -
TGCAGTGCTACCCTCGTGATGGATAGCAATCAGCCCCAGCATTTT CSATLVMDSNQPQHF TRBV20-1 - TRBJ1-5 -